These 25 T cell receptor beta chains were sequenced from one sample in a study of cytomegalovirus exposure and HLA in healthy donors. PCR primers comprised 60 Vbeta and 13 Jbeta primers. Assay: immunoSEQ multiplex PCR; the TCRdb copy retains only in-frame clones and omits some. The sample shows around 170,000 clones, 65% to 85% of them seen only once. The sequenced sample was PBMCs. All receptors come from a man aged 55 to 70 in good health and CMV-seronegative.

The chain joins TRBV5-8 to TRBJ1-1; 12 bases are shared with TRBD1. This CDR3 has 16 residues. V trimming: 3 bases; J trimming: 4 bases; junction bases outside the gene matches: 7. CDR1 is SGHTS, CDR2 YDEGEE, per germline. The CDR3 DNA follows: TGTGCCAGCAGCTGGGACAGGGGGCCGGGAGTCACTGAAGCTTTCTTT. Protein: CASSWDRGPGVTEAFF.

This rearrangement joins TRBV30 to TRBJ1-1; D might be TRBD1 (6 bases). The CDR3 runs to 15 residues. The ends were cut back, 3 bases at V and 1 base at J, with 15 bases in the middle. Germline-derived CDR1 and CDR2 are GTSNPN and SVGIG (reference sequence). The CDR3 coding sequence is TGTGCCTGGAGACGAACAGGGCCCTCGAACACTGAAGCTTTCTTT. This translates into CAWRRTGPSNTEAFF.

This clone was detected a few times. In DNA, the CDR3 is TGTGCCAGCAGTAACAGGGGGCAAGGGGTCCAGCATTTT. Protein product: CASSNRGQGVQHF. The V and J genes are TRBV6-5 and TRBJ1-5, with 9 bases lining up with TRBD1. V was clipped by 5 bases and J by 12 bases; unmatched bases: 8. CDR3 size: 13 residues. In germline, CDR1 is MNHEY, CDR2 SVGAGI.

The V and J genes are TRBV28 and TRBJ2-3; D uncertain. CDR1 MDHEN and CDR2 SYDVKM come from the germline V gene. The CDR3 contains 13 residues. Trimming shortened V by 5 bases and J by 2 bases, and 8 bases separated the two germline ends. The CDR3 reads CASSEIATDTQYF. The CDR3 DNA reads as TGTGCCAGCAGTGAGATTGCCACAGATACGCAGTATTTT.

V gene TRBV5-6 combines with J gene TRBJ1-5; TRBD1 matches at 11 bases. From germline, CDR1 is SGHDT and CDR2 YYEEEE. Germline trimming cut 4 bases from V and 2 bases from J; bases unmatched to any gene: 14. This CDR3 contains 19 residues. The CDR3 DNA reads TGTGCCAGCAGCAGGGAGGGACAGGGGGGTGTAGTGGGCAATCAGCCCCAGCATTTT. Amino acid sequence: CASSREGQGGVVGNQPQHF.

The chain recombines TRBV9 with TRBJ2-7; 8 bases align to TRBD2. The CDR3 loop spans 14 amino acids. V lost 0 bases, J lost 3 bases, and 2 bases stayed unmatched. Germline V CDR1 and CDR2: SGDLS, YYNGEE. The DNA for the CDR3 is TGTGCCAGCAGCGTAGGTACTAGCGGCTACGAGCAGTACTTC. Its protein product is CASSVGTSGYEQYF.

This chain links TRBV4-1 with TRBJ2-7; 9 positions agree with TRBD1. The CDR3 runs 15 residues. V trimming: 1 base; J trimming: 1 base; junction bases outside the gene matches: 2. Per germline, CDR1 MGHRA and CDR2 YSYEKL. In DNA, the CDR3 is TGCGCCAGCAGCCAAGGAGACAGGGGGTCCTACGAGCAGTACTTC. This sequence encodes CASSQGDRGSYEQYF.

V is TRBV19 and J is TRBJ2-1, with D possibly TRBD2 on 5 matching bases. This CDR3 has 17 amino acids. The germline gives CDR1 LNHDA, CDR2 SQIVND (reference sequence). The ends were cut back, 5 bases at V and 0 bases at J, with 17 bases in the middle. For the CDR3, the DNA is TGTGCCAGTAGTTTCTCCCCCAAGCGGAGCTCCTACAATGAGCAGTTCTTC. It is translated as CASSFSPKRSSYNEQFF.

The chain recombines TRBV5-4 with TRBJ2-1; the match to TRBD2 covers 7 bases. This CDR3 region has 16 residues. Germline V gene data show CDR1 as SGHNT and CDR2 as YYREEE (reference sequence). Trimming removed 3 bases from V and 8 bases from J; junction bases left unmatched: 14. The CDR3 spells CASSSPMRYREDEQFF. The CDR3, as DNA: TGTGCCAGCAGCTCCCCCATGAGGTACCGGGAGGATGAGCAGTTCTTC.

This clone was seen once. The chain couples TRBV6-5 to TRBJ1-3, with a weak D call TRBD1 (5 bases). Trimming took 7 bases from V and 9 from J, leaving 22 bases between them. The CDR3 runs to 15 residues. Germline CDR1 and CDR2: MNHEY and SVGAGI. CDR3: CASKGPVGGIGTIYF. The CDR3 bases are TGTGCCAGCAAGGGGCCGGTGGGTGGCATTGGCACCATATATTTT.

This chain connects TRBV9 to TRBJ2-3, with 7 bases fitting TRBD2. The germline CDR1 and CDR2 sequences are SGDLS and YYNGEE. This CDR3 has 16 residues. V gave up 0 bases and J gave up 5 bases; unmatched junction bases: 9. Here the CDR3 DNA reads TGTGCCAGCAGCGTAGTTGGCGGGGGTACGCTAGATACGCAGTATTTT. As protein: CASSVVGGGTLDTQYF.

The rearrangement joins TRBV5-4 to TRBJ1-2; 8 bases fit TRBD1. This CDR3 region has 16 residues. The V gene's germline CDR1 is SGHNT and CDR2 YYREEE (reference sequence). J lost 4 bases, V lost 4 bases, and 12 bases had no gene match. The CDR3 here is CASSGGGTGEGYGYTF. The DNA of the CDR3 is TGTGCCAGCAGCGGTGGAGGGACAGGTGAAGGCTATGGCTACACCTTC.

Written as DNA, the CDR3 is TGTGCCAGCAGACTACAGGGGGGCGCGAGTAATGGCTACACCTTC. As protein: CASRLQGGASNGYTF. The chain joins TRBV6-6 to TRBJ1-2, with TRBD1 identical over 8 bases. Germline V gene sequence: CDR1 MNHNY, CDR2 SVGAGI (reference sequence). After removal of 6 bases from V and 6 bases from J, the junction contained 12 bases not matched to a gene. CDR3 size: 15 residues.

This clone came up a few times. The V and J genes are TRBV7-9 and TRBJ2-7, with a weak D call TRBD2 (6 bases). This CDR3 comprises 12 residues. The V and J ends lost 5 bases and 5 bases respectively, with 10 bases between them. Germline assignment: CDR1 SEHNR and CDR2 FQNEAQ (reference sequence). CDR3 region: CASSPGTDEQYF. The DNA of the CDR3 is TGTGCCAGCAGCCCCGGGACTGACGAGCAGTACTTC.

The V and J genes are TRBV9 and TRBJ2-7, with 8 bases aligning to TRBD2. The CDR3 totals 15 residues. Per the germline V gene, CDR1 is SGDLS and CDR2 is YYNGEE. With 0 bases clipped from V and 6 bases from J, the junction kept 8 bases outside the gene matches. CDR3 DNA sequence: TGTGCCAGCAGCGTAGCGGGAGGGCCCTCGTGCGAGCAGTACTTC. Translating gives CASSVAGGPSCEQYF.

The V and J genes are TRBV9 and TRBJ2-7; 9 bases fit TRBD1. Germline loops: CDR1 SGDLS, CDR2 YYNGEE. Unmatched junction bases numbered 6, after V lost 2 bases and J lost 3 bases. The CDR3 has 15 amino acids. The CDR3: CASSVGQGRNYEQYF. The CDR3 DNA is TGTGCCAGCAGCGTCGGACAGGGGAGAAACTACGAGCAGTACTTC. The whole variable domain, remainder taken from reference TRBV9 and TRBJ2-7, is DSGVTQTPKHLITATGQRVTLRCSPRSGDLSVYWYQQSLDQGLQFLIQYYNGEERAKGNILERFSAQQFPDLHSELNLSSLELGDSALYFCASSVGQGRNYEQYFGPGTRLTVT.

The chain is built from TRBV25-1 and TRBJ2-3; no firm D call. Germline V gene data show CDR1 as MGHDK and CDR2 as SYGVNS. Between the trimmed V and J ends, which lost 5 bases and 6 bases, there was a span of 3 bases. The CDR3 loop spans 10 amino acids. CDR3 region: CASSRDTQYF. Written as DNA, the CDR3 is TGTGCCAGCAGTCGGGATACGCAGTATTTT.

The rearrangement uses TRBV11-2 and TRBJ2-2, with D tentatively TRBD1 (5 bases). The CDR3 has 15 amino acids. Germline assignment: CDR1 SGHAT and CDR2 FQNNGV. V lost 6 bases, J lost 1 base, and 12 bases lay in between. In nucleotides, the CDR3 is TGTGCCAGCAGTCCAGGGTATAGGAACACCGGGGAGCTGTTTTTT. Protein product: CASSPGYRNTGELFF.

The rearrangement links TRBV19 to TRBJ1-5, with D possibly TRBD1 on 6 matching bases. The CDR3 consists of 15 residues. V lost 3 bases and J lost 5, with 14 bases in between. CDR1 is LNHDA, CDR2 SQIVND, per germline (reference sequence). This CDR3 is CASSIIGGRYQPQHF. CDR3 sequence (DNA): TGTGCCAGTAGTATCATAGGGGGTCGTTATCAGCCCCAGCATTTT.

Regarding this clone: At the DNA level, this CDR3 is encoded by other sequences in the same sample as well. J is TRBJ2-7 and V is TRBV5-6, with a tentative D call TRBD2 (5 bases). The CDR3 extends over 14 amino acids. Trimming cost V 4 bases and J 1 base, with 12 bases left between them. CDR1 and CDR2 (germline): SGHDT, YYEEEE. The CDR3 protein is CASSRGPLSYEQYF. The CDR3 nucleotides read TGTGCCAGCAGCCGGGGTCCTTTATCCTACGAGCAGTACTTC. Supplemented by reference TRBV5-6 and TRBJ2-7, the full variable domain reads DAGVTQSPTHLIKTRGQQVTLRCSPKSGHDTVSWYQQALGQGPQFIFQYYEEEERQRGNFPDRFSGHQFPNYSSELNVNALLLGDSALYLCASSRGPLSYEQYFGPGTRLTVT.

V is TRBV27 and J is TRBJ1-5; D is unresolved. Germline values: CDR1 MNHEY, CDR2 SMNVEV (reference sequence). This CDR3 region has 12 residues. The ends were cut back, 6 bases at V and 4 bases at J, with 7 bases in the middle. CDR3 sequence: CASRLGNQPQHF. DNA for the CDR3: TGTGCCAGCAGACTAGGGAATCAGCCCCAGCATTTT.

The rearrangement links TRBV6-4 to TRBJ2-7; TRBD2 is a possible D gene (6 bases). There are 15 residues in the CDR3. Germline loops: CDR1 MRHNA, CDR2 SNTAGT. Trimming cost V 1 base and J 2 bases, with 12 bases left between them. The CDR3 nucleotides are TGTGCCAGCAGTGACTACGGAGGGGACCCCTACGAGCAGTACTTC. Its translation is CASSDYGGDPYEQYF.

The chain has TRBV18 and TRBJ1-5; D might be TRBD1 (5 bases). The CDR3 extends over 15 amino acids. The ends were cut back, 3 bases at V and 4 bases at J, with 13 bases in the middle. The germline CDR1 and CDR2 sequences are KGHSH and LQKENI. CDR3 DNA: TGTGCCAGCTCACCTTCGGGGGTCACGAATCAGCCCCAGCATTTT. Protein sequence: CASSPSGVTNQPQHF.

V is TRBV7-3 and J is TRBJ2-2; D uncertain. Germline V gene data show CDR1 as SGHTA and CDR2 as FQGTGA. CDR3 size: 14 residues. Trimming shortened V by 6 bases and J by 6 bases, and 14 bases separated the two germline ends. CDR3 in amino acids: CASRQEMEPGELFF. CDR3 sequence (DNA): TGTGCCAGCAGACAAGAGATGGAGCCCGGGGAGCTGTTTTTT. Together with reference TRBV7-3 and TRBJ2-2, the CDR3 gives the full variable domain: GAGVSQTPSNKVTEKGKYVELRCDPISGHTALYWYRQSLGQGPEFLIYFQGTGAADDSGLPNDRFFAVRPEGSVSTLKIQRTERGDSAVYLCASRQEMEPGELFFGEGSRLTVL.

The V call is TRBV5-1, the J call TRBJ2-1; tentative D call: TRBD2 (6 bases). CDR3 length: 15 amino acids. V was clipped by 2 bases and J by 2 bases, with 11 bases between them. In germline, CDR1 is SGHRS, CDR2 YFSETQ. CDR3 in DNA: TGCGCCAGCAGCTTAGGGCGGGGCACCTACAATGAGCAGTTCTTC. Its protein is CASSLGRGTYNEQFF.